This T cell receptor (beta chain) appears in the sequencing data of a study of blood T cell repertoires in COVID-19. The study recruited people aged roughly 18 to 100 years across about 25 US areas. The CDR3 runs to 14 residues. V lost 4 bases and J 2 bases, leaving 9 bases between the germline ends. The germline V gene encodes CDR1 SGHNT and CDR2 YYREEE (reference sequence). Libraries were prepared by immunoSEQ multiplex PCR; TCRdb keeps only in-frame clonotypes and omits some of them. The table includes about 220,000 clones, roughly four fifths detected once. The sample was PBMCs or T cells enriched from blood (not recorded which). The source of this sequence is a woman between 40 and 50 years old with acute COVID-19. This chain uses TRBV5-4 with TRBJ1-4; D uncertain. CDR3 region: CASSPGGTNEKLFF. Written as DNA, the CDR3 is TGTGCCAGCAGCCCAGGCGGGACTAATGAAAAACTGTTTTTT.